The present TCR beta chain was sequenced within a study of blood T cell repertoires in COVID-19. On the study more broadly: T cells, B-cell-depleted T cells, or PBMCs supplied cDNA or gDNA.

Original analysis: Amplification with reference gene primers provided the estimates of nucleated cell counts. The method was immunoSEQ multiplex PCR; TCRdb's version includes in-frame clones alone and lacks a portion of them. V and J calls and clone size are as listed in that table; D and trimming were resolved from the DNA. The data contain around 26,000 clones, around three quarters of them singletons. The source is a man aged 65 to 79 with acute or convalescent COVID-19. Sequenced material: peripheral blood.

For the CDR3, the DNA is TGTGCCAGCAGCCAAGATTCGACAGGAGTGAATTCACCCCTCCACTTT. This translates into CASSQDSTGVNSPLHF. This chain connects TRBV3-1 (or the pseudogene TRBV3-2) to TRBJ1-6, with a weak D call TRBD1 (6 bases). Trimming left V 0 bases short and J 7 bases short, with 13 bases between. The length of the CDR3 is 16 residues. Per germline, CDR1 LGHDT and CDR2 YNNKEL (reference sequence).